This TCR beta chain came from a study of shared clonotypes between healthy human individuals. V dropped 0 bases and J dropped 7; count of bases not matched to a gene: 11. The CDR3 has 18 residues. The germline V gene has CDR1 SGHRS and CDR2 YFSETQ. The test was conducted at deep level. Sorted subsets were amplified in replicate PCRs using 200 to 250 ng DNA, roughly 30,000 T cell genomes. The protocol was immunoSEQ multiplex PCR, while the TCRdb copy is restricted to in-frame clones and leaves out a portion. Seen here are about 1.4 million clones, over 95% observed once, and the top ten hold 1% to 1.5%.

The sequence was collected from a man younger than 40 in good health. Source material: naive CD4+ T cells sorted from blood. The sample's subset: CD45RA+ positively selected. This chain uses TRBV5-1 with TRBJ2-5; 14 positions agree with TRBD2. The CDR3 DNA reads TGCGCCAGCAGCTTGGGGGGACTAGCGGGAGAGGGAGATTTGACCCAGTACTTC. This translates into CASSLGGLAGEGDLTQYF.